This TCR beta chain was captured in a study of blood T cell repertoires in COVID-19. The data were produced by immunoSEQ multiplex PCR, yet TCRdb's version contains in-frame clones alone and is incomplete. This repertoire shows about 67,000 clones, approximately 87% found once; its top ten account for approximately 5%. Trimming stripped 3 bases from V and 7 bases from J, with 19 bases between. The CDR3 sequence is 16 residues long. Germline CDR1 and CDR2: KGHSH and LQKENI. The chain couples TRBV18 to TRBJ2-1; possibly TRBD1 for D (6 bases). The origin of this receptor is a man aged 45 to 65 with active COVID-19. Sample: peripheral blood. CDR3 in DNA: TGTGCCAGCTCACCCAACCTTAGGGGGAACTGGAATGAGCAGTTCTTC. It translates to CASSPNLRGNWNEQFF.